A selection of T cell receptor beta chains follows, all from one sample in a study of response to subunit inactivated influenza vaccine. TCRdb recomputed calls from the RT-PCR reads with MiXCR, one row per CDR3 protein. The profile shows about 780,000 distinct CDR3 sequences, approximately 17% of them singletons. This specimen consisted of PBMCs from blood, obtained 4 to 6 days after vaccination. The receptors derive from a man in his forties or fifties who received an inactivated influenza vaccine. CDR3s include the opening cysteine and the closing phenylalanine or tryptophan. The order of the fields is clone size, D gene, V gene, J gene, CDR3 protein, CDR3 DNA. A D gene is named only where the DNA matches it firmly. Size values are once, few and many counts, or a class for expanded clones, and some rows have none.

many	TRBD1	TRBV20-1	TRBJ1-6	CSARETGGGNSPLHF	TGCAGTGCTAGAGAGACAGGGGGCGGTAATTCACCCCTCCACTTT
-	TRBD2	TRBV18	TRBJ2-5	CASSPQRGALYSGTQYF	TGTGCCAGCTCACCCCAGCGGGGGGCCCTATATTCAGGGACCCAGTACTTC
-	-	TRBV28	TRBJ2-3	CASSPLSGSTDTQYF	TGTGCCAGCAGTCCTCTATCGGGTAGCACAGATACGCAGTATTTT
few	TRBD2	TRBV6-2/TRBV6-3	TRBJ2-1	CASSYSPGLAGLRRDNEQFF	TGTGCCAGCAGTTACTCCCCGGGACTAGCGGGTCTAAGAAGGGACAATGAGCAGTTCTTC
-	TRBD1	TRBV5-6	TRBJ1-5	CASSRGTAQPQHF	TGTGCCAGCAGCCGTGGGACAGCTCAGCCCCAGCATTTT
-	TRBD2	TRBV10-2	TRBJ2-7	CASRGSGGHEQYF	TGCGCCAGCAGGGGATCGGGGGGGCACGAGCAGTACTTC
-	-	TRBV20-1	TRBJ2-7	CSARPGLTRGQSYEQYF	TGCAGTGCTAGACCGGGACTGACTCGGGGACAATCCTACGAGCAGTACTTC
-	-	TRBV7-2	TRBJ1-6	CASSFAGRLNNSPLHF	TGTGCCAGCAGCTTCGCGGGGCGCCTAAATAATTCACCCCTCCACTTT
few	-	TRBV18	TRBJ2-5	CASSPPSQGGETQYF	TGTGCCAGCTCACCACCCTCACAGGGTGGAGAGACCCAGTACTTC
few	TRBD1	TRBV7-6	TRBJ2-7	CASSPWTGPDEQYF	TGTGCCAGCAGCCCGTGGACAGGTCCCGACGAGCAGTACTTC
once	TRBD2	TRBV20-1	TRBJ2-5	CSSSGGVQETQYF	TGCAGTAGTAGCGGGGGAGTCCAAGAGACCCAGTACTTC
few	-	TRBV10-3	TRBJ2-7	CAISDWVAHEQYF	TGTGCCATCAGTGACTGGGTGGCCCACGAGCAGTACTTC
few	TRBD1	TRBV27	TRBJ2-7	CASSLYRGTSYEQYF	TGTGCCAGCAGTTTATACAGGGGGACTTCCTACGAGCAGTACTTC
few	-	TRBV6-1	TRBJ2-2	CASTLTPGELFF	TGTGCCAGCACTCTAACCCCCGGGGAGCTGTTTTTT
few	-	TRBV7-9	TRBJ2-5	CASSLISGLQETQYF	TGTGCCAGCAGCTTAATCTCAGGCCTCCAAGAGACCCAGTACTTC
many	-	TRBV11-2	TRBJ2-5	CASSFDNQETQYF	TGTGCCAGCAGCTTCGACAACCAAGAGACCCAGTACTTC
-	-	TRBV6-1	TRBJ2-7	CASSLNWYEQYF	TGTGCCAGCAGTTTGAATTGGTACGAGCAGTACTTC
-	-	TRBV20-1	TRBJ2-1	CSARDGHPSEQFF	TGCAGTGCTAGAGATGGACATCCTTCTGAGCAGTTCTTC
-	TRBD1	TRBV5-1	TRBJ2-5	CASSHGQVETQYF	TGCGCCAGCAGCCACGGACAGGTAGAGACCCAGTACTTC
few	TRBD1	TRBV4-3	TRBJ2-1	CASSQMRTGADEQFF	TGCGCCAGCAGCCAAATGCGGACAGGGGCGGATGAGCAGTTCTTC
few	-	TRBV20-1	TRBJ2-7	CSARDPWREGGYEQYF	TGCAGTGCTAGAGATCCTTGGAGGGAAGGCGGGTACGAGCAGTACTTC
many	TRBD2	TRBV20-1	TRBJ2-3	CSAAREFDTQYF	TGCAGTGCTGCGCGGGAGTTTGATACGCAGTATTTT
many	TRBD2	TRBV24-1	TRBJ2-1	CATRERLGVGRTFF	TGTGCCACCAGGGAAAGGTTGGGAGTCGGGAGGACGTTCTTC